Only a few counts were recorded for the clone carrying this T cell receptor beta chain. Its antigen is currently unknown. This specimen comes from a study of shared clonotypes between healthy human individuals. This CDR3 has 8 residues. The V gene's germline CDR1 is DFQATT and CDR2 SNEGSKA (reference sequence). The germline V and J ends were trimmed by 3 bases and 11 bases, with 4 bases remaining between them. Naive CD8 cells were CD45RO-negative, positively selected for CCR7, excluding terminally differentiated effector memory CD45RA+ cells. The study's findings and limits: Four donors showed sharing of 4.5% to 6% of naive CD4 clonotypes. The study generally estimated greater richness for naive than memory subsets.

In the source study's methods: ImmunoSEQ yielded junction-only sequences lacking quality scores, so filtering differed. Only in-frame clones appear in the TCRdb table, and some are missing; sequencing was by immunoSEQ multiplex PCR. The D gene and trimming were derived from the DNA, and the V and J assignments and clone size from that table. The sample holds 550,000 to 650,000 clones; approximately 96% are singletons and the top ten take about 0.12%. The TCR was taken from a woman aged 25-40 years in good health. Sequencing input: naive CD8+ T cells sorted from blood. V and J are TRBV20-1 and TRBJ1-1, with D hard to call. The CDR3 spells CSASLAFF. CDR3 DNA: TGCAGTGCTAGTCTGGCTTTCTTT.